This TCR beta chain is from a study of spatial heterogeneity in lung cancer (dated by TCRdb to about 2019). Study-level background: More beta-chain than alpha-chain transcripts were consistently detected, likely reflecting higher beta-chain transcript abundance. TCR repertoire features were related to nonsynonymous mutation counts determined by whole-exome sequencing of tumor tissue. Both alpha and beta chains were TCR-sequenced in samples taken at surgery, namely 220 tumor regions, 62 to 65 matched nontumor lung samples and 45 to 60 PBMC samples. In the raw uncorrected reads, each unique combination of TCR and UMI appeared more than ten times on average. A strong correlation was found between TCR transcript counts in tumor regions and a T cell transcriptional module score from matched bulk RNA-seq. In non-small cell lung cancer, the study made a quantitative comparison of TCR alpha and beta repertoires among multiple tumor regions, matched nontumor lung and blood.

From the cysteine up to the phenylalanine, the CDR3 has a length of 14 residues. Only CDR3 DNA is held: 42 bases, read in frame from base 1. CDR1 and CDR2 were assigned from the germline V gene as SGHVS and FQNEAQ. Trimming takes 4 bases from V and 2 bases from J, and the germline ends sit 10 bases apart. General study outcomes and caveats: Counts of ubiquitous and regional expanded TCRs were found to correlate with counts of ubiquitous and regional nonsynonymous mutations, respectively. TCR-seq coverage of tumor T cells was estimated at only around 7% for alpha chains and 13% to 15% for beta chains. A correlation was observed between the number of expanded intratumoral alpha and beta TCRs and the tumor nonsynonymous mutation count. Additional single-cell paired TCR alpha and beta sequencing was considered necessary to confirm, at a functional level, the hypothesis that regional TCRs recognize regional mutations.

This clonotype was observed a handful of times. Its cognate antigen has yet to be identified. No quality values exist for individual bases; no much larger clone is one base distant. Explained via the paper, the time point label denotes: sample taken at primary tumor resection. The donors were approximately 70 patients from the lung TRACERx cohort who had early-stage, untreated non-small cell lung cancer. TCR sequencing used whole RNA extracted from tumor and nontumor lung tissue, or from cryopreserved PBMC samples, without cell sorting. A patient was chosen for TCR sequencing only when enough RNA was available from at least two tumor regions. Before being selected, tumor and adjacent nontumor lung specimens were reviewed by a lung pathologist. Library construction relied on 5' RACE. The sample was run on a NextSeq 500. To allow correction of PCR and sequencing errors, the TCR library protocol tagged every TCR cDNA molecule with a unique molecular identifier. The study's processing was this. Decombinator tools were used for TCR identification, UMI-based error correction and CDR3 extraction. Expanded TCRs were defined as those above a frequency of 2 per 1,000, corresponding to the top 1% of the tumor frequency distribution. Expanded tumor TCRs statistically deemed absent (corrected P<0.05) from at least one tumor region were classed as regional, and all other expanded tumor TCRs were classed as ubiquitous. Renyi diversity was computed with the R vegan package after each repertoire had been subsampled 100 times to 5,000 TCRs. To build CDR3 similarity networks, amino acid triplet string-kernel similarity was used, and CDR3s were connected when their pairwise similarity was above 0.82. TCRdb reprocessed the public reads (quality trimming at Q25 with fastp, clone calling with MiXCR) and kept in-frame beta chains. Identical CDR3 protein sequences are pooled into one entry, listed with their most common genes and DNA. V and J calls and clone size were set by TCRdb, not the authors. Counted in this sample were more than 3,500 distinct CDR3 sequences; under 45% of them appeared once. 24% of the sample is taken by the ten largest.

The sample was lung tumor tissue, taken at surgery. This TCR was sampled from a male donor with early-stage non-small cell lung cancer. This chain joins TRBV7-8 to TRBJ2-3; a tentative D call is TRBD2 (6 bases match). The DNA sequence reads TGTGCCAGCAGCTATGAGCGGGCCACAGATACGCAGTATTTT. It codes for CASSYERATDTQYF.